The 10 T cell receptor beta chains below all came from one sample that was sequenced in a study of blood T cell repertoires in COVID-19. Data came from immunoSEQ multiplex PCR; TCRdb stores just in-frame clones and leaves some out. The data show 350,000 to 550,000 clones, 80% to 90% seen once. Sequenced input: peripheral blood. The receptors were sampled from a woman in her twenties or thirties with acute or convalescent COVID-19.

The chain couples TRBV3-1 (or the pseudogene TRBV3-2) to TRBJ1-2, with 12 bases matching TRBD1. The length of the CDR3 is 13 residues. Germline trimming cut 9 bases from V and 8 bases from J; bases unmatched to any gene: 7. Germline V gene data show CDR1 as LGHDT and CDR2 as YNNKEL (reference sequence). CDR3 sequence (DNA): TGTGCCAGGCCCGGGACAGGGGGCTTCGGCTACACCTTC. Translating gives CARPGTGGFGYTF.

The CDR3 region has the DNA TGTGCCAGCAGCTCCACTGCCGGGACAGTAAATGAAAAACTGTTTTTT. Amino acid sequence: CASSSTAGTVNEKLFF. The rearrangement joins TRBV7-6 to TRBJ1-4; 7 positions match TRBD1. Germline V gene sequence: CDR1 SGHVS, CDR2 FNYEAQ. Trimming removed 4 bases from V and 5 bases from J; junction bases left unmatched: 10. The CDR3 sequence is 16 residues long.

This clone was picked up one time. This chain links TRBV19 with TRBJ2-3; 10 bases line up with TRBD2. This CDR3 has 17 amino acids. Trimming cost V 8 bases and J 7 bases; bases outside gene matches: 18. In germline, CDR1 is LNHDA, CDR2 SQIVND (reference sequence). CDR3 bases: TGTGCCAGTCCCCTAAATCGGGGTAGCGGGGGGTCCCATACGCAGTATTTT. Translating it yields CASPLNRGSGGSHTQYF.

V usage is TRBV24-1 and J usage is TRBJ2-3, with D maybe TRBD2 (6 bases). This CDR3 comprises 14 residues. Germline V gene sequence: CDR1 KGHDR, CDR2 SFDVKD. Trimming removed 4 bases from V and 3 bases from J, with 10 bases in between. CDR3 loop: CATSDPTRTDTQYF. The CDR3 bases are TGTGCCACCAGTGACCCGACTAGAACAGATACGCAGTATTTT.

This chain connects TRBV7-8 to TRBJ1-4; 9 nucleotides line up with TRBD1. After removal of 0 bases from V and 6 bases from J, the junction contained 2 bases not matched to a gene. This CDR3 contains 15 residues. Germline assignment: CDR1 SGHVS and CDR2 FQNEAQ. The CDR3 DNA follows: TGTGCCAGCAGCTTAGCCGGGACAGGGCATGAAAAACTGTTTTTT. This gives the protein CASSLAGTGHEKLFF.

This chain links TRBV27 with TRBJ1-6; 7 bases align to TRBD1. V shed 5 bases, J shed 6 bases, and the junction held 4 bases outside the gene matches. This CDR3 contains 14 residues. CDR1 MNHEY and CDR2 SMNVEV come from the germline V gene (reference sequence). As DNA, the CDR3 is TGTGCCAGCAGTGACAGGGTATCTAATTCACCCCTCCACTTT. Its translation: CASSDRVSNSPLHF.

The rearrangement uses TRBV6-5 and TRBJ1-5, with D maybe TRBD1 (5 bases). The V gene lost 6 bases and the J gene lost 7 bases, with 13 bases spanning the gap. CDR3 size: 13 residues. CDR1 and CDR2 from the germline V gene are MNHEY and SVGAGI. CDR3 residues: CASSPGGVQPQHF. The DNA of the CDR3 is TGTGCCAGCAGCCCGGGGGGGGTCCAGCCCCAGCATTTT.

V is TRBV5-8 and J is TRBJ1-5; the D is unclear. This CDR3 contains 11 residues. Germline V gives CDR1 SGHTS, CDR2 YDEGEE. V lost 4 bases and J lost 6, with 5 bases in between. CDR3 in amino acids: CASSLSQPQHF. The CDR3 region has the DNA TGTGCCAGCAGCCTAAGTCAGCCCCAGCATTTT.

The chain recombines TRBV5-1 with TRBJ1-3; TRBD1 matches at 9 bases. Per germline, CDR1 SGHRS and CDR2 YFSETQ. J was trimmed by 3 bases and V by 3 bases; bases with no gene match: 4. This CDR3 spans 15 amino acids. CDR3 in amino acids: CASSYGQGNGNTIYF. The CDR3 bases are TGCGCCAGCAGCTATGGACAGGGGAATGGAAACACCATATATTTT. Drawing the rest from reference TRBV5-1 and TRBJ1-3, the complete variable domain is KAGVTQTPRYLIKTRGQQVTLSCSPISGHRSVSWYQQTPGQGLQFLFEYFSETQRNKGNFPGRFSGRQFSNSRSEMNVSTLELGDSALYLCASSYGQGNGNTIYFGEGSWLTVV.

The chain links TRBV2 to TRBJ2-7; TRBD1 aligns across 8 bases. The CDR3 has 14 amino acids. V lost 8 bases and J lost 0; bases outside the gene matches: 6. Germline CDR1 reads SNHLY; CDR2 reads FYNNEI. This CDR3 is CASSRQGFSYEQYF. The CDR3 nucleotides read TGTGCCAGCTCCCGACAGGGGTTCTCCTACGAGCAGTACTTC.